This TCR beta chain is drawn from a study of blood T cell repertoires in COVID-19. Across the study: Acute and convalescent COVID-19 samples came from the United States, Italy and Spain. T cells, B-cell-depleted T cells, or PBMCs supplied cDNA or gDNA.

Under the authors' procedure: Using reference gene primer amplification, nucleated cell counts were estimated. TCRdb keeps only in-frame clones here, not all; method: immunoSEQ multiplex PCR. The D gene and trimming were derived from the DNA, and the V and J assignments and clone size from that table. The sample consists of about 99,000 clones, 85% to 90% of them appearing once. This clonotype was sampled from a human donor in a cohort sampled during active COVID-19. Sample: peripheral blood.

This CDR3 reads CASSYSIREAFF. CDR3 coding DNA: TGTGCCAGCAGTTATTCGATCAGGGAAGCTTTCTTT. The chain has TRBV6-6 and TRBJ1-1; D is uncertain. Deletions cut 3 bases from V and 8 bases from J, with 10 bases between. Per germline, CDR1 MNHNY and CDR2 SVGAGI (reference sequence). CDR3 length equals 12 residues.